This T cell receptor (beta chain) comes out of a study of T-cell reconstitution after alpha-beta-depleted transplantation in children. Regarding the study as a whole: Several hundred expanded graft clones reportedly gave rise to the alpha-beta T cells present about two months after transplant. Several patients had high TCRbeta diversity at day 60; it came from surviving recipient T cells and thymic progenitors. Among T cells one year after transplant, newly produced cells accounted for most counts and diversity.

With respect to this clonotype: What it binds is not known. A much larger clone lies one base from this, so it may be a read error.

Germline V gene data show CDR1 as MGHRA and CDR2 as YSYEKL. Deletions cut 4 bases from V and 7 bases from J, with 17 bases between. This CDR3 spans 14 amino acids. Library preparation (for TCRbeta) was performed with unique molecular identifiers. TCRdb reprocessed the PCR reads via MiXCR and lists one record per CDR3 protein. The sample has hundreds of thousands of distinct CDR3 sequences, roughly a tenth seen once. Specimen: PBMCs, collected before TCRalphabeta/CD19-depleted stem cell transplant. The chain recombines TRBV4-1 with TRBJ2-7, with D tentatively TRBD2 (6 bases). The receptor's source is a boy under two years old with acute myeloid leukemia, due to receive a stem cell transplant. The CDR3 DNA follows: TGCGCCAGCAGCCCTTTAGCGGAGGGGCGGGAGCAGTACTTC. This translates into CASSPLAEGREQYF.